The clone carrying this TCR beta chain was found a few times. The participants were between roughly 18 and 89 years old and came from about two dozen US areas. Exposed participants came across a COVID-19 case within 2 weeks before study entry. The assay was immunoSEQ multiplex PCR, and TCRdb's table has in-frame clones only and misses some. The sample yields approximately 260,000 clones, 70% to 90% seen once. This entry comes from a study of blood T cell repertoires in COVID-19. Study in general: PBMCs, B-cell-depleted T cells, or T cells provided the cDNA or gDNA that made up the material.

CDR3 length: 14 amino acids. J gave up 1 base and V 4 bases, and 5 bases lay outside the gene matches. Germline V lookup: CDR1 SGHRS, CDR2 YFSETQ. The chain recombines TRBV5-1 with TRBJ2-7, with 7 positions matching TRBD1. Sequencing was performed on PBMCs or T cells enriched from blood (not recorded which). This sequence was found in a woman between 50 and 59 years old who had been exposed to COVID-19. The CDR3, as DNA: TGCGCCAGCAGCCCCACGACAGGGTCCTACGAGCAGTACTTC. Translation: CASSPTTGSYEQYF.